This paragraph reports one T cell receptor beta chain. The CDR3 is 14 amino acids. Trimming pared 3 bases from V and 5 bases from J, leaving 14 bases between. From germline, CDR1 is SGDLS and CDR2 YYNGEE. This sample stems from a study of glioma-infiltrating T cells after dendritic cell vaccination. As for the study in general: Glioblastoma patients came from Phase I and II dendritic cell vaccination trials.

The time point was: after dendritic cell vaccination, including at tumor progression/relapse. The protocol was immunoSEQ multiplex PCR, while the TCRdb copy is restricted to in-frame clones and leaves out a portion. The sample records over 65,000 clones, about 85% being singletons. The TCR comes from a human donor with glioblastoma. Sample: blood, taken after dendritic cell vaccination. The chain couples TRBV9 to TRBJ1-2, with D tentatively TRBD1 (5 bases). CDR3 coding DNA: TGTGCCAGCAGCGCGTACTTGACAGAATATGGCTACACCTTC. This sequence encodes CASSAYLTEYGYTF.